The rows below give T cell receptor beta chains drawn from one sample of a study of Ad26.COV2.S vaccination and SARS-CoV-2 variants. Method: immunoSEQ multiplex PCR; TCRdb's copy keeps in-frame clones and lacks some. The sample records 200,000 to 300,000 clones, 88% being singletons. Sequenced material: peripheral blood, taken in a trial of Ad26.COV2.S vaccine versus placebo. The receptors were gathered from a person aged 18-60 years who received the Ad26.COV2.S COVID-19 vaccine or a placebo. The CDR3 runs from the conserved cysteine through the conserved F or W. The order of the fields is CDR3 DNA, CDR3 protein, CDR3 length, clone size, V gene, D gene, J gene. D genes are given only for firm matches. Size values are once, few and many counts, or a class for expanded clones, and some rows have none.

CDR3 DNA: TGTGCCTGGAGGAGCGGTGGAACAGACCCCTACGAGCAGTACTTC
CDR3 protein: CAWRSGGTDPYEQYF
CDR3 length: 15
clone size: NA
V gene: TRBV30
D gene: NA
J gene: TRBJ2-7

CDR3 DNA: TGTGCCAGCAGCTTAGCGGGGGGCGGAACCTACGAGCAGTACTTC
CDR3 protein: CASSLAGGGTYEQYF
CDR3 length: 15
clone size: NA
V gene: TRBV11-2
D gene: NA
J gene: TRBJ2-7

CDR3 DNA: TGTGCCAGCAGCTCGGACCCCGGGACAGGGGACCGAAAACTGTTTTTT
CDR3 protein: CASSSDPGTGDRKLFF
CDR3 length: 16
clone size: NA
V gene: TRBV13
D gene: TRBD1
J gene: TRBJ1-4

CDR3 DNA: TGTGCCATCAGTGAAATGGGTTCGGTTAACTATGGCTACACCTTC
CDR3 protein: CAISEMGSVNYGYTF
CDR3 length: 15
clone size: NA
V gene: TRBV10-3
D gene: NA
J gene: TRBJ1-2

CDR3 DNA: TGTGCCAGCAGCCTCCGTGTAGCGGGGGGGGTTAATGAGCAGTTCTTC
CDR3 protein: CASSLRVAGGVNEQFF
CDR3 length: 16
clone size: once
V gene: TRBV7-2
D gene: TRBD2
J gene: TRBJ2-1

CDR3 DNA: TGCGCCAGCAGCCAAGTTCCAGGGGGCTCCTACGAGCAGTACTTC
CDR3 protein: CASSQVPGGSYEQYF
CDR3 length: 15
clone size: NA
V gene: TRBV4-1
D gene: TRBD1
J gene: TRBJ2-7

CDR3 DNA: TGCGCCAGCAGCCGGGACATTAACTATGGCTACACCTTC
CDR3 protein: CASSRDINYGYTF
CDR3 length: 13
clone size: NA
V gene: TRBV5-1
D gene: NA
J gene: TRBJ1-2

CDR3 DNA: TGTGCCAGCACACAACGTACGAATTCACCCCTCCACTTT
CDR3 protein: CASTQRTNSPLHF
CDR3 length: 13
clone size: few
V gene: TRBV12-3/TRBV12-4
D gene: NA
J gene: TRBJ1-6

CDR3 DNA: TGTGCCAGCTCACACGGGGACAGTAACTATGGCTACACCTTC
CDR3 protein: CASSHGDSNYGYTF
CDR3 length: 14
clone size: once
V gene: TRBV18
D gene: TRBD1
J gene: TRBJ1-2

CDR3 DNA: TGCAGCGTTGGGGGACCGAGAGAGCAGTTCTTC
CDR3 protein: CSVGGPREQFF
CDR3 length: 11
clone size: NA
V gene: TRBV29-1
D gene: NA
J gene: TRBJ2-1

CDR3 DNA: TGTGCCAGCTCACCGGGATCCACACTCATCTATGGCTACACCTTC
CDR3 protein: CASSPGSTLIYGYTF
CDR3 length: 15
clone size: NA
V gene: TRBV18
D gene: NA
J gene: TRBJ1-2

CDR3 DNA: TGTGCCACCAGTGACCCAGTTCGGGACTCTGGGGCCAACGTCCTGACTTTC
CDR3 protein: CATSDPVRDSGANVLTF
CDR3 length: 17
clone size: NA
V gene: TRBV24-1
D gene: NA
J gene: TRBJ2-6

CDR3 DNA: TGTGCCAGCAGCCCCGGGGGCAGGTTTTCACCCCTCCACTTT
CDR3 protein: CASSPGGRFSPLHF
CDR3 length: 14
clone size: NA
V gene: TRBV9
D gene: NA
J gene: TRBJ1-6

CDR3 DNA: TGTGCCAGCAGCCCACTCGCAGGGACAACCGGGGAGCTGTTTTTT
CDR3 protein: CASSPLAGTTGELFF
CDR3 length: 15
clone size: NA
V gene: TRBV6-5
D gene: NA
J gene: TRBJ2-2

CDR3 DNA: TGTGCCAGCACGAGATCGCAGGGGAGCCGAGAGACCCAGTACTTC
CDR3 protein: CASTRSQGSRETQYF
CDR3 length: 15
clone size: NA
V gene: TRBV6-5
D gene: NA
J gene: TRBJ2-5

CDR3 DNA: TGTGCCAGCAGACTGACCGGGGTGCACAATGAGCAGTTCTTC
CDR3 protein: CASRLTGVHNEQFF
CDR3 length: 14
clone size: NA
V gene: TRBV7-2
D gene: NA
J gene: TRBJ2-1

CDR3 DNA: TGTGCCAGCAGCTACGGGGGACCTATAACCTACGAGCAGTACTTC
CDR3 protein: CASSYGGPITYEQYF
CDR3 length: 15
clone size: NA
V gene: TRBV9
D gene: NA
J gene: TRBJ2-7

CDR3 DNA: TGTGCCAGCAGTTACTCCATGTCTGACAGACCGGATGAGCAGTTCTTC
CDR3 protein: CASSYSMSDRPDEQFF
CDR3 length: 16
clone size: few
V gene: TRBV6-5
D gene: NA
J gene: TRBJ2-1

CDR3 DNA: TGTGCCTGGAGTGTACCGGGTGGAGGCACAGATACGCAGTATTTT
CDR3 protein: CAWSVPGGGTDTQYF
CDR3 length: 15
clone size: once
V gene: TRBV30
D gene: NA
J gene: TRBJ2-3

CDR3 DNA: TGTGCCAGCAGTTCCGCTCGCCGCACAGATACGCAGTATTTT
CDR3 protein: CASSSARRTDTQYF
CDR3 length: 14
clone size: NA
V gene: TRBV27
D gene: NA
J gene: TRBJ2-3

CDR3 DNA: TGTGCCAGCAGCCAAGGAGCGGGAGATTTCTACGAGCAGTACTTC
CDR3 protein: CASSQGAGDFYEQYF
CDR3 length: 15
clone size: NA
V gene: TRBV14
D gene: TRBD2
J gene: TRBJ2-7

CDR3 DNA: TGTGCCAGCAGCTTAGTACGGGGAACTGAAGCTTTCTTT
CDR3 protein: CASSLVRGTEAFF
CDR3 length: 13
clone size: NA
V gene: TRBV7-3
D gene: NA
J gene: TRBJ1-1

CDR3 DNA: TGTGCCAGCTCACCCCGGACAGGGGGGGATACGCAGTATTTT
CDR3 protein: CASSPRTGGDTQYF
CDR3 length: 14
clone size: NA
V gene: TRBV18
D gene: TRBD1
J gene: TRBJ2-3

CDR3 DNA: TGCGCCAGCAGTGAAGAGAGTATATATCAGCCCCAGCATTTT
CDR3 protein: CASSEESIYQPQHF
CDR3 length: 14
clone size: NA
V gene: TRBV10-2
D gene: NA
J gene: TRBJ1-5

CDR3 DNA: TGCGCCAGCTCGATATACCGTGCAGATACGCAGTATTTT
CDR3 protein: CASSIYRADTQYF
CDR3 length: 13
clone size: NA
V gene: TRBV10-1
D gene: NA
J gene: TRBJ2-3

CDR3 DNA: TGTGCCAGCAGTTTACGATCTACTGAAGCTTTCTTT
CDR3 protein: CASSLRSTEAFF
CDR3 length: 12
clone size: NA
V gene: TRBV28
D gene: NA
J gene: TRBJ1-1

CDR3 DNA: TGTGCCAGCAGCTCCGGGACTACCGAAGAGACCCAGTACTTC
CDR3 protein: CASSSGTTEETQYF
CDR3 length: 14
clone size: NA
V gene: TRBV5-6
D gene: TRBD2
J gene: TRBJ2-5

CDR3 DNA: TGCGCCAGCAGTCAAGGGTCCACCGGGGAGCTGTTTTTT
CDR3 protein: CASSQGSTGELFF
CDR3 length: 13
clone size: NA
V gene: TRBV5-1
D gene: NA
J gene: TRBJ2-2

CDR3 DNA: TGCGCCGGGGGGGGACAGGACCCTCGGTCCTACAATGAGCAGTTCTTC
CDR3 protein: CAGGGQDPRSYNEQFF
CDR3 length: 16
clone size: NA
V gene: TRBV10-2
D gene: NA
J gene: TRBJ2-1

CDR3 DNA: TGTGCCTGGAGCAGACTAGAGGGTCAGATCTACGAGCAGTACTTC
CDR3 protein: CAWSRLEGQIYEQYF
CDR3 length: 15
clone size: NA
V gene: TRBV30
D gene: NA
J gene: TRBJ2-7